This TCR beta chain is from a study of T cell responses to AZD1222 COVID-19 vaccine. Libraries were prepared by immunoSEQ multiplex PCR; TCRdb keeps only in-frame clonotypes and omits some of them. The sample has roughly 100,000 clones, more than 85% seen once. Including both end residues, the CDR3 is 13 amino acids long. CDR1 MDHEN and CDR2 SYDVKM come from the germline V gene. As concerns this clone: No antigen is known for it. Since the CDR3 does not end with the conserved phenylalanine or tryptophan, this likely comes from a read error. It is unclear where the CDR3 begins or ends on the DNA, so no DNA is shown, and the CDR3 is as TCRdb lists it.

Study outcomes and limitations: CD4 TCRs linked to vaccination spanned spike, dominating at 160-218 and 743-854.

The TCR comes from an adult in good health. The starting material was peripheral blood, obtained on day 0 of AZD1222 vaccination. The chain recombines TRBV28 with TRBJ1-2. CDR3 amino acids: CASSSTFSPGPEI.